This paragraph reports one T cell receptor beta chain. The data are from a study of blood T cell repertoires in COVID-19. Looking at the study overall: COVID-19 samples from acute and convalescent phases originated in the United States, Italy and Spain. T cells, B-cell-depleted T cells, or PBMCs supplied cDNA or gDNA.

CDR3 size: 14 residues. The V gene's germline CDR1 is SEHNR and CDR2 FQNEAQ (reference sequence). The germline V and J ends were trimmed by 1 base and 1 base, with 7 bases remaining between them. As processed by the authors: Reference gene primers were amplified, and this amplification served to estimate nucleated cell counts. This table comes from immunoSEQ multiplex PCR, and its TCRdb copy is limited to in-frame clones, with some not included. For V, J and clone size, that table is used; D and trimming come from the DNA. The sample includes more than 75,000 clones, about 91% of them seen just once.

Source material: peripheral blood. This sequence joins TRBV7-9 and TRBJ1-1; D call uncertain. The source is a woman between 65 and 79 years old with acute or convalescent COVID-19. CDR3 bases: TGTGCCAGCAGCTTAGTCGCGAAGAACACTGAAGCTTTCTTT. This gives the protein CASSLVAKNTEAFF.